The 26 T cell receptor beta chains below were found in one sample sequenced in a study of neurological immune-mediated disorders. In TCRdb, the 5' RACE reads were re-called with MiXCR into one record per CDR3 protein. Here the sample spans more than 40,000 distinct CDR3 sequences, approximately 3% being singletons. Sequencing was carried out using PBMCs. These receptors all stem from a woman in her 50s with multiple sclerosis.

The table lists this clonotype with many counts. This rearrangement joins TRBV7-6 to TRBJ1-6; 11 nucleotides match TRBD1. CDR3 length: 17 residues. Germline CDR1 reads SGHVS; CDR2 reads FNYEAQ. The V gene end was trimmed by 1 base and the J gene end by 11 bases; junction bases not matched to a gene: 10. The CDR3 loop reads CASSLEGRGTGGTPLHF. Here the CDR3 DNA reads TGTGCCAGCAGCTTAGAGGGAAGGGGGACAGGGGGAACACCCCTCCACTTT. The entire variable domain, with the rest obtained from reference TRBV7-6 and TRBJ1-6, is as follows: GAGVSQSPRYKVTKRGQDVALRCDPISGHVSLYWYRQALGQGPEFLTYFNYEAQQDKSGLPNDRFSAERPEGSISTLTIQRTEQRDSAMYRCASSLEGRGTGGTPLHFGNGTRLTVT.

This clonotype was picked up many times. The chain combines TRBV20-1 with TRBJ2-7; D is possibly TRBD1 or TRBD2 (5 bases each). This CDR3 is 15 amino acids long. The ends were cut back, 5 bases at V and 2 bases at J, with 19 bases in the middle. Germline V CDR1 and CDR2: DFQATT, SNEGSKA (reference sequence). CDR3 sequence reads: CSALPTPREPYEQYF. The CDR3 nucleotides read TGCAGTGCTCTCCCAACCCCCAGGGAGCCCTACGAGCAGTACTTC.

This clonotype was counted ten times or more. This CDR3 is CASSTLNRGFNQPQHF. The DNA for the CDR3 is TGTGCCAGCAGTACCCTTAATAGGGGCTTCAATCAGCCCCAGCATTTT. The rearrangement joins TRBV27 to TRBJ1-5, with D tentatively TRBD1 (5 bases). CDR1 is MNHEY, CDR2 SMNVEV, per germline (reference sequence). Trimming cost V 5 bases and J 3 bases, with 17 bases left between them. The CDR3 runs to 16 residues.

This clonotype was seen many times. The chain employs TRBV20-1 and TRBJ2-3, with 9 bases lining up with TRBD2. CDR3 size: 14 residues. With V trimmed by 0 bases and J by 7 bases, 5 bases remained unmatched. Germline CDR1 DFQATT, CDR2 SNEGSKA (reference sequence). The CDR3: CSARDLLAGNTQYF. CDR3 in DNA: TGCAGTGCTAGAGATTTGCTAGCGGGGAATACGCAGTATTTT.

As concerns this clonotype: This may come from a read error, since a much larger clone is one base off. As DNA, the CDR3 is TGCAGTGCTAGATTTTTCAAGAGCACAGATACGCAGTATTTT. It specifies CSARFFKSTDTQYF. The chain employs TRBV20-1 and TRBJ2-3; D not certain. From germline, CDR1 is DFQATT and CDR2 SNEGSKA (reference sequence). V dropped 2 bases and J dropped 0 bases, with 9 bases sitting between them. The CDR3 has 14 residues.

Of note for this clonotype: It is likely a read error, because the conserved phenylalanine at the end of the CDR3 is missing. The chain couples TRBV7-7 to TRBJ2-5; D is tentatively TRBD1 or TRBD2 (5 bases each). CDR3 length: 13 amino acids. Germline CDR1 SSHAT, CDR2 FNYEAQ (reference sequence). V lost 5 bases, J lost 5 bases, and 12 bases lay in between. CDR3: CASSAAGGETQYN. CDR3 DNA: TGTGCCAGCAGCGCTGCTGGGGGTGAGACCCAGTACAAC.

This clonotype was seen many times. The chain couples TRBV11-3 to TRBJ2-1; 10 bases fit TRBD2. Germline CDR1 reads SGHNT; CDR2 reads YENEEA. The junction had 2 bases not matched to a gene; V was cut back by 1 base and J by 5 bases. The CDR3 contains 15 residues. The CDR3 is CASSLGLAGNNEQFF. For the CDR3, the DNA is TGTGCCAGCAGCTTAGGACTAGCGGGCAACAATGAGCAGTTCTTC.

This clonotype appeared many times. This chain joins TRBV20-1 and TRBJ2-2; a weak D match, TRBD1 (6 bases). V was shortened by 4 bases and J by 0 bases, with 12 bases between the two germline ends. CDR3 length: 15 amino acids. Germline assignment: CDR1 DFQATT and CDR2 SNEGSKA (reference sequence). CDR3 in DNA: TGCAGTGCTAATGCCGGACAGCCGAACACCGGGGAGCTGTTTTTT. Translating gives CSANAGQPNTGELFF.

This clonotype was found many times. This chain connects TRBV27 to TRBJ1-1, with 7 bases fitting TRBD1. The CDR3 loop spans 15 amino acids. The ends lost 5 bases at V and 1 base at J; junction bases unmatched: 7. The V gene's germline CDR1 is MNHEY and CDR2 SMNVEV (reference sequence). The CDR3 coding sequence is TGTGCCAGCAGTCGCTGGGACAGACAGAACACTGAAGCTTTCTTT. Translating gives CASSRWDRQNTEAFF.

This clonotype showed up many times. The gene calls are TRBV9 and TRBJ2-2; D perhaps matches TRBD2 (5 bases). With 4 bases removed from V and 1 base from J, the gap between germline ends came to 11 bases. The CDR3 is 15 residues long. The V gene's germline CDR1 is SGDLS and CDR2 YYNGEE. CDR3 region: CASSQRGQNTGELFF. As DNA, the CDR3 is TGTGCCAGCAGCCAACGGGGTCAGAACACCGGGGAGCTGTTTTTT.

V and J are TRBV5-1 and TRBJ2-3, with D possibly matching TRBD1 (5 bases). Germline assignment: CDR1 SGHRS and CDR2 YFSETQ. The CDR3 spans 13 residues. The V gene lost 6 bases and the J gene lost 4 bases, with 12 bases spanning the gap. The DNA of the CDR3 is TGCGCCAGCATCTCAGGACAAGCAGATACGCAGTATTTT. This encodes CASISGQADTQYF.

This clonotype was counted at least ten times. The V call is TRBV3-1, the J call TRBJ2-1; 12 nucleotides line up with TRBD1. The trim removed 4 bases at V and 7 bases at J, leaving 8 bases unmatched. CDR1 LGHDT and CDR2 YNNKEL come from the germline V gene (reference sequence). This CDR3 is built from 16 residues. The CDR3 DNA is TGTGCCAGCAGCCTTATCGGGACAGGGGGCAAAAATGAGCAGTTCTTC. Translation gives CASSLIGTGGKNEQFF.

This clonotype is categorized as medium-sized (0.01 to 0.1%). The V gene is TRBV20-1, the J gene TRBJ2-3, with 7 bases fitting TRBD2. The V gene's germline CDR1 is DFQATT and CDR2 SNEGSKA (reference sequence). Losses at the gene ends were 6 bases for V and 2 bases for J; bases not matched to a gene: 5. The CDR3 extends over 13 amino acids. The CDR3 reads CSAGGTYTDTQYF. CDR3 in DNA: TGCAGTGCCGGGGGGACCTACACAGATACGCAGTATTTT.

This clonotype was seen ten or more times. V gene TRBV18 combines with J gene TRBJ1-2, with D unresolved. Trimming shortened V by 1 base and J by 8 bases, and 14 bases separated the two germline ends. This CDR3 region has 14 residues. Germline CDR1 is KGHSH and CDR2 is LQKENI. Written as DNA, the CDR3 is TGTGCCAGCTCACCACGGGGTCTGGAAGGGGGCTACACCTTC. Its protein is CASSPRGLEGGYTF.

This clonotype was detected many times. V is TRBV5-1 and J is TRBJ1-1; D possibly corresponds to TRBD1 (6 bases). Germline assignment: CDR1 SGHRS and CDR2 YFSETQ. The V end lost 4 bases, the J end lost 6 bases, and 13 bases lay between the germline ends. The CDR3 contains 13 residues. CDR3 sequence (DNA): TGCGCCAGCAGCCTGCAGGGGTCGGCTGAAGCTTTCTTT. As protein: CASSLQGSAEAFF.

This chain joins TRBV29-1 and TRBJ2-7, with D unresolved. Germline CDR1 is SQVTM and CDR2 is ANQGSEA. This CDR3 region has 14 residues. With 1 base removed from V and 3 bases from J, the gap between germline ends came to 13 bases. The CDR3 is CSVEVVKGSYEQYF. The CDR3 region has the DNA TGCAGCGTTGAAGTGGTCAAGGGTAGCTACGAGCAGTACTTC.

This clonotype was seen at least ten times. J is TRBJ2-1 and V is TRBV11-2, with D possibly TRBD1 on 6 matching bases. This CDR3 spans 15 amino acids. Trimming left V 1 base short and J 5 bases short, with 12 bases between. Per the germline V gene, CDR1 is SGHAT and CDR2 is FQNNGV. The CDR3 protein is CASSLGAGADNEQFF. The CDR3 bases are TGTGCCAGCAGCTTAGGGGCAGGGGCGGACAATGAGCAGTTCTTC.

Many counts were recorded for this clonotype. The CDR3 nucleotides are TGCGCCAGCAGCTCCGTCGGCAGGACTAGCGGCACAGATACGCAGTATTTT. It encodes CASSSVGRTSGTDTQYF. The rearrangement uses TRBV5-1 and TRBJ2-3, with 9 bases fitting TRBD2. The J segment lost 1 base and the V segment lost 3 bases, leaving 9 bases of the junction unmatched. CDR1 and CDR2 from the germline V gene are SGHRS and YFSETQ. The CDR3 is 17 amino acids.

This chain uses TRBV7-3 with TRBJ2-1, with D maybe TRBD2 (6 bases). This CDR3 is built from 15 residues. V lost 5 bases and J lost 3, with 14 bases in between. Germline V gene sequence: CDR1 SGHTA, CDR2 FQGTGA. CDR3 nucleotides: TGTGCCAGCAGCCTTCGGGGCGGGAACTACAATGAGCAGTTCTTC. Translating it yields CASSLRGGNYNEQFF.

This clonotype showed up many times. The chain links TRBV7-3 to TRBJ2-3, with TRBD2 matching 9 bases. This CDR3 has 16 amino acids. Germline loops: CDR1 SGHTA, CDR2 FQGTGA. V shed 2 bases, J shed 3 bases, and the junction held 6 bases outside the gene matches. CDR3 region: CASSLFGGRGTDTQYF. The CDR3 DNA is TGTGCCAGCAGCTTATTTGGCGGGAGGGGGACAGATACGCAGTATTTT. The full variable domain, rest sourced from reference TRBV7-3 and TRBJ2-3, is GAGVSQTPSNKVTEKGKYVELRCDPISGHTALYWYRQSLGQGPEFLIYFQGTGAADDSGLPNDRFFAVRPEGSVSTLKIQRTERGDSAVYLCASSLFGGRGTDTQYFGPGTRLTVL.

This clonotype was counted many times. The gene calls are TRBV10-3 and TRBJ2-7; 8 bases align to TRBD2. CDR1 and CDR2 from the germline V gene are ENHRY and SYGVKD. V shed 0 bases, J shed 1 base, and the junction held 5 bases outside the gene matches. The CDR3 spans 16 residues. As DNA, the CDR3 is TGTGCCATCAGTGAGTCAGTATTAGCGGGGTCCTACGAGCAGTACTTC. This encodes CAISESVLAGSYEQYF.

In this sample, this clonotype turned up a few times. This may arise from a read error, as a much more abundant clone is one base away. V usage is TRBV5-4 and J usage is TRBJ2-5; 7 bases are shared with TRBD1. This CDR3 comprises 13 residues. Germline V CDR1 and CDR2: SGHNT, YYREEE (reference sequence). V was clipped by 4 bases and J by 10 bases; unmatched bases: 10. CDR3 in DNA: TGTGCCAGCAGCCCCGACAGGGTGGGGAACCAGTACTTC. Amino acids: CASSPDRVGNQYF.

This clonotype was recorded at least ten times. The gene calls are TRBV11-2 and TRBJ1-3; D uncertain. Per the germline V gene, CDR1 is SGHAT and CDR2 is FQNNGV. V gave up 4 bases and J gave up 0 bases, with 13 bases separating them. The CDR3 runs 16 residues. CDR3: CASSYLMRNSGNTIYF. The CDR3 DNA follows: TGTGCCAGCAGCTACCTGATGAGGAACTCTGGAAACACCATATATTTT.

This clonotype was seen once. Its ends do not fully match the called genes, so a read error is possible. The V gene is TRBV25-1, the J gene TRBJ1-5, with D possibly being TRBD1 (5 bases). This CDR3 comprises 15 residues. The germline gives CDR1 MGHDK, CDR2 SYGVNS. The CDR3: CASSDFGGEGKTQNF. DNA of the CDR3: TGTGCCAGCAGTGATTTCGGGGGGGAAGGGAAGACCCAGAATTTT.

In its sample, this clonotype was seen many times. V and J are TRBV5-6 and TRBJ1-6; 11 bases fit TRBD1. This CDR3 region has 16 residues. Trimming removed 6 bases from V and 10 bases from J; junction bases left unmatched: 12. Per germline, CDR1 SGHDT and CDR2 YYEEEE. CDR3 residues: CASKPGTGGLNSPLHF. The CDR3 bases are TGTGCCAGCAAACCCGGGACAGGGGGTTTGAACTCACCCCTCCACTTT.

This clonotype was recorded at least ten times. The chain is built from TRBV10-3 and TRBJ2-2; D may be TRBD1 (5 bases). Germline loops: CDR1 ENHRY, CDR2 SYGVKD. The CDR3 loop spans 15 amino acids. Trimming shortened V by 2 bases and J by 8 bases, and 15 bases separated the two germline ends. CDR3 bases: TGTGCCATCAGTGAGAGGGGTTCACCCACGGGGGAGCTGTTTTTT. Its protein is CAISERGSPTGELFF.